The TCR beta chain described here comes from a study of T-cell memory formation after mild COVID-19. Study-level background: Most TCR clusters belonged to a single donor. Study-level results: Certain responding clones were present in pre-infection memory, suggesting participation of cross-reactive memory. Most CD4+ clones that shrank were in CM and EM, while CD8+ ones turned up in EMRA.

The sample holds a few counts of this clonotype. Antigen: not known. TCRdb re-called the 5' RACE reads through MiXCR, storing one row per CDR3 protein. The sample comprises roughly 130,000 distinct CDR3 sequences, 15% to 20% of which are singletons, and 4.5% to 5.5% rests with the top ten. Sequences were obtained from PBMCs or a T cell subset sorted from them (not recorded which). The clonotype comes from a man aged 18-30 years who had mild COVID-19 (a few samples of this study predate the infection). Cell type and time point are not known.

The DNA of the CDR3 is TGTGCCAGCAGCCCCGCGGTGTCAAGTTACACCGGGGAGCTGTTTTTT. The encoded protein is CASSPAVSSYTGELFF. The chain recombines TRBV7-9 with TRBJ2-2; D is unresolved. CDR1 and CDR2 (germline): SEHNR, FQNEAQ (reference sequence). With 5 bases removed from V and 3 bases from J, the gap between germline ends came to 16 bases. The CDR3 extends over 16 amino acids.